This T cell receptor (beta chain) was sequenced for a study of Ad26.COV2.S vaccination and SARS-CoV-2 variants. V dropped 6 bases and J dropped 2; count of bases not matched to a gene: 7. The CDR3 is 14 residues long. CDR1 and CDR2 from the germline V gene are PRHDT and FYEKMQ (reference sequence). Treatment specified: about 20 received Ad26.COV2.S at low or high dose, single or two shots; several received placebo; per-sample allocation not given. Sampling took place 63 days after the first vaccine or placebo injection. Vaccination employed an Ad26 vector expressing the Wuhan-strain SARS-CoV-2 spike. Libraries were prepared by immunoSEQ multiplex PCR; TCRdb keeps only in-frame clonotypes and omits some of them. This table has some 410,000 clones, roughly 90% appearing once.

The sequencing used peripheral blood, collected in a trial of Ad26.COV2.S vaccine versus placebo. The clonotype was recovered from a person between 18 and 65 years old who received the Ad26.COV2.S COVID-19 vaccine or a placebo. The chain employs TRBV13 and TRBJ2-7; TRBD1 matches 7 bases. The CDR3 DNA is TGTGCCAGCAGAGCCCGAGGGGGCACCTACGAGCAGTACTTC. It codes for CASRARGGTYEQYF.